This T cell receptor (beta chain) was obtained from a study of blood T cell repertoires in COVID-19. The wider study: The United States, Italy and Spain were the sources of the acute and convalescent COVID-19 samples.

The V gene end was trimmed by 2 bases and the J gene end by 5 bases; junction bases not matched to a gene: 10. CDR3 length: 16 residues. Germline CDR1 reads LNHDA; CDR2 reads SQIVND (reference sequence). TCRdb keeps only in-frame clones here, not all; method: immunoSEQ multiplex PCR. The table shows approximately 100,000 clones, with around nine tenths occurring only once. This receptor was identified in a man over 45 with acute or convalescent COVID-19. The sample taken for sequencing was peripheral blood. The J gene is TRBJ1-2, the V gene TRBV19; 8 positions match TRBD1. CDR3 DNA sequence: TGTGCCAGTAGTATACCAGGACAGGGCGGGATGTATGGCTACACCTTC. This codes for CASSIPGQGGMYGYTF.